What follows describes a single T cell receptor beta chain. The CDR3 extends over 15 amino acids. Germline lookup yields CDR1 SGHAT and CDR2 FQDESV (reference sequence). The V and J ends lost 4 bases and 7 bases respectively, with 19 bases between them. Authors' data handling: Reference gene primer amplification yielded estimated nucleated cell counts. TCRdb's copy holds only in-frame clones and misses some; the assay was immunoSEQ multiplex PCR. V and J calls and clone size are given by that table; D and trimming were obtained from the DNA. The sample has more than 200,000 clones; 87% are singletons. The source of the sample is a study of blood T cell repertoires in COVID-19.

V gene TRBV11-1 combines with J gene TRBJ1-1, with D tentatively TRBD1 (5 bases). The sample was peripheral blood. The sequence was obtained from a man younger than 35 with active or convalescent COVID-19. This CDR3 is CASSSGDSRLSEAFF. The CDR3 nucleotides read TGTGCCAGCAGCTCGGGAGACAGCCGATTAAGTGAAGCTTTCTTT.